Listed here are 20 T cell receptor beta chains from one sample, sequenced in a study of blood T cell repertoires in COVID-19. The assay was immunoSEQ multiplex PCR, and TCRdb's table has in-frame clones only and misses some. The profile shows approximately 130,000 clones, 86% of them singletons. The specimen was peripheral blood. These receptors were taken from a woman between 50 and 59 years old who had recovered from COVID-19.

The gene calls are TRBV6-2 or TRBV6-3 and TRBJ1-6, with D uncertain. CDR3 length equals 14 residues. CDR1 is MNHEY and CDR2 is SVGEGT in the germline V gene. Between the trimmed V and J ends, which lost 2 bases and 10 bases, there was a span of 12 bases. This CDR3 is CASSYGGFRSPLHF. The CDR3 DNA reads TGTGCCAGCAGTTACGGCGGGTTTAGATCACCCCTCCACTTT.

This clone showed up just once. The gene calls are TRBV6-5 and TRBJ2-1, with D maybe TRBD1 (6 bases). The CDR3 is 13 amino acids. CDR1 is MNHEY, CDR2 SVGAGI, per germline. Trimming shortened V by 6 bases and J by 7 bases, and 13 bases separated the two germline ends. The CDR3 here is CASRVTGSNEQFF. The DNA of the CDR3 is TGTGCCAGCAGGGTAACAGGGTCGAATGAGCAGTTCTTC.

For this clone: Mismatch with germline at one junction end may stem from a read error. The chain is built from TRBV30 and TRBJ2-5, with TRBD2 matching over 7 bases. This CDR3 has 14 amino acids. Looked up from germline, CDR1 is GTSNPN and CDR2 is SVGIG (reference sequence). CDR3 region: CAWSVPGGQVTQYF. CDR3 bases: TGTGCCTGGAGTGTACCGGGGGGTCAAGTGACCCAGTACTTC. The variable domain in full, completed from reference TRBV30 and TRBJ2-5, reads SQTIHQWPATLVQPVGSPLSLECTVEGTSNPNLYWYRQAAGRGLQLLFYSVGIGQISSEVPQNLSASRPQDRQFILSSKKLLLSDSGFYLCAWSVPGGQVTQYFGPGTRLLVL.

The rearrangement joins TRBV30 to TRBJ2-7; TRBD2 is a possible D gene (5 bases). This CDR3 comprises 13 residues. With 3 bases removed from V and 5 bases from J, the gap between germline ends came to 14 bases. The V gene's germline CDR1 is GTSNPN and CDR2 SVGIG (reference sequence). CDR3 coding DNA: TGTGCCTGGAGCGTGGGAGAGGGCAACGAGCAGTACTTC. Residues: CAWSVGEGNEQYF. Using reference TRBV30 and TRBJ2-7 for the parts outside the CDR3, the full variable domain is SQTIHQWPATLVQPVGSPLSLECTVEGTSNPNLYWYRQAAGRGLQLLFYSVGIGQISSEVPQNLSASRPQDRQFILSSKKLLLSDSGFYLCAWSVGEGNEQYFGPGTRLTVT.

In this sample, this clone turned up once. The chain links TRBV19 to TRBJ1-3, with D tentatively TRBD1 (6 bases). Germline-derived CDR1 and CDR2 are LNHDA and SQIVND (reference sequence). V was cut by 6 bases and J by 0 bases, with 12 bases left in between. The CDR3 contains 15 residues. The CDR3 DNA sequence: TGTGCCAGTAGACGAGGGGGGGGCTCTGGAAACACCATATATTTT. Protein sequence: CASRRGGGSGNTIYF.

The rearrangement joins TRBV10-1 to TRBJ2-5; 13 nucleotides line up with TRBD2. This CDR3 comprises 16 residues. Germline V gene sequence: CDR1 WNHNN, CDR2 SYGVQD (reference sequence). The V and J ends lost 4 bases and 4 bases, in that order; junction bases with no gene match: 6. CDR3 in amino acids: CASSAGLAGNRETQYF. In DNA, the CDR3 is TGCGCCAGCAGTGCGGGACTAGCGGGGAATCGAGAGACCCAGTACTTC.

The chain joins TRBV7-3 to TRBJ2-1; 8 bases are a match to TRBD2. This CDR3 has 12 amino acids. Germline CDR1 is SGHTA and CDR2 is FQGTGA. The V segment lost 2 bases and the J segment 10 bases; nucleotides outside the gene matches: 1. CDR3 sequence: CASSLSGGEQFF. CDR3 bases: TGTGCCAGCAGCTTATCGGGAGGGGAGCAGTTCTTC.

CDR3 sequence reads: CASSIYPGGTSTDTQYF. The CDR3 bases are TGTGCCAGCAGCATCTATCCGGGGGGCACTAGCACAGATACGCAGTATTTT. This rearrangement joins TRBV11-2 to TRBJ2-3; the D gene is possibly TRBD2 (7 bases). The CDR3 is made up of 17 amino acids. Germline V CDR1 and CDR2: SGHAT, FQNNGV. Trimming removed 5 bases from V and 0 bases from J, with 18 bases in between.

The chain couples TRBV15 to TRBJ1-6, with 7 bases aligning to TRBD1. Germline V gives CDR1 LNHNV, CDR2 YYDKDF (reference sequence). The CDR3 sequence is 17 residues long. Trimming at V came to 0 bases and at J to 7 bases, leaving 9 bases not matched to a gene. The CDR3 here is CATSRDNHRQGNSPLHF. The CDR3 DNA follows: TGTGCCACCAGCAGAGATAATCATCGACAGGGCAATTCACCCCTCCACTTT.

In its sample, this clone was seen a few times. V and J are TRBV5-1 and TRBJ2-4, with 10 bases lining up with TRBD2. From germline, CDR1 is SGHRS and CDR2 YFSETQ. The CDR3 is 15 amino acids. The V gene end was trimmed by 2 bases and the J gene end by 5 bases; junction bases not matched to a gene: 4. The CDR3 DNA follows: TGCGCCAGCAGCTTCAGCGGGGGGGCCGAAAACATTCAGTACTTC. This encodes CASSFSGGAENIQYF.

This clone was seen just once. The J gene is TRBJ2-2, the V gene TRBV27, with D tentatively TRBD2 (5 bases). Germline CDR1 is MNHEY and CDR2 is SMNVEV (reference sequence). The CDR3 covers 14 residues. V was clipped by 7 bases and J by 5 bases, with 14 bases between them. CDR3 amino acids: CASTPGVGTGELFF. In DNA, the CDR3 is TGTGCCAGCACACCCGGGGTAGGAACCGGGGAGCTGTTTTTT.

The chain combines TRBV29-1 with TRBJ2-7, with TRBD1 identical over 7 bases. Per germline, CDR1 SQVTM and CDR2 ANQGSEA. The CDR3 runs 13 residues. V lost 4 bases and J lost 2; bases outside the gene matches: 5. The CDR3 spells CSVGNRGPYEQYF. For the CDR3, the DNA is TGCAGCGTTGGGAACAGGGGCCCCTACGAGCAGTACTTC.

This clone was counted once. The J gene is TRBJ1-1, the V gene TRBV2; D gene unclear. This CDR3 is built from 15 residues. Germline lookup yields CDR1 SNHLY and CDR2 FYNNEI. V lost 0 bases, J lost 10 bases, and 18 bases lay in between. CDR3 loop: CASSEATSSGKGAFF. The CDR3, as DNA: TGTGCCAGCAGTGAAGCCACAAGCAGCGGGAAGGGAGCTTTCTTT.

The chain joins TRBV6-1 to TRBJ1-2; the D is unclear. Per the germline V gene, CDR1 is MNHNS and CDR2 is SASEGT. The CDR3 contains 14 residues. The germline V and J ends were trimmed by 7 bases and 5 bases, with 17 bases remaining between them. As DNA, the CDR3 is TGTGCCAGCATTTATGGCCCCGCCGGGTATGGCTACACCTTC. Translation: CASIYGPAGYGYTF.

The chain links TRBV7-3 to TRBJ2-3, with D possibly matching TRBD1 (6 bases). V lost 2 bases and J lost 6, with 12 bases in between. CDR3 length: 14 residues. Looked up from germline, CDR1 is SGHTA and CDR2 is FQGTGA. CDR3 nucleotides: TGTGCCAGCAGCTTATCGGCAGGGGTTGATACGCAGTATTTT. Residues: CASSLSAGVDTQYF.

This chain joins TRBV6-1 and TRBJ1-2, with D possibly matching TRBD1 (5 bases). The V end lost 5 bases, the J end lost 8 bases, and 15 bases lay between the germline ends. The CDR3 length is 13 residues. Germline V lookup: CDR1 MNHNS, CDR2 SASEGT. The CDR3 nucleotides are TGTGCCAGCAGTTTAGTACAGGTGACCGGCTACACCTTC. Translation gives CASSLVQVTGYTF.

The sample holds one count of this clone. This sequence joins TRBV27 and TRBJ2-7; D is unresolved. V was cut by 2 bases and J by 4 bases, with 15 bases left in between. The CDR3 is 15 residues long. Germline V lookup: CDR1 MNHEY, CDR2 SMNVEV (reference sequence). CDR3 in amino acids: CASSLIWADGYEQYF. CDR3 nucleotides: TGTGCCAGCAGTTTAATTTGGGCAGACGGATACGAGCAGTACTTC.

The chain employs TRBV19 and TRBJ2-1, with TRBD2 identical over 14 bases. Germline lookup yields CDR1 LNHDA and CDR2 SQIVND (reference sequence). The CDR3 runs to 18 residues. V lost 1 base to trimming and J lost 4 bases; unmatched junction nucleotides: 6. CDR3 bases: TGTGCCAGTAGTATAGTTGGGACTAGCGGGAGCGTTTACAATGAGCAGTTCTTC. It encodes CASSIVGTSGSVYNEQFF.

The rearrangement joins TRBV2 to TRBJ2-1; unclear D gene. Germline assignment: CDR1 SNHLY and CDR2 FYNNEI. This CDR3 is built from 11 residues. Trimming took off 2 bases at V and 10 bases at J, with 6 bases between the two ends. The CDR3, as DNA: TGTGCCAGCAGTGAAATGAGGGAGCAGTTCTTC. This encodes CASSEMREQFF. The variable domain in full, with the rest retrieved from reference TRBV2 and TRBJ2-1, is EPEVTQTPSHQVTQMGQEVILRCVPISNHLYFYWYRQILGQKVEFLVSFYNNEISEKSEIFDDQFSVERPDGSNFTLKIRSTKLEDSAMYFCASSEMREQFFGPGTRLTVL.

Only one count was recorded for this clone. The chain links TRBV18 to TRBJ1-5; D is unclear. Germline CDR1 KGHSH, CDR2 LQKENI. The CDR3 has 18 amino acids. Trimming removed 0 bases at V and 3 bases at J, with 18 bases between. CDR3 region: CASSPPGRVQSNNQPQHF. The DNA of the CDR3 is TGTGCCAGCTCACCACCGGGTCGGGTTCAAAGTAACAATCAGCCCCAGCATTTT.